The 9 T cell receptor beta chains below all came from one sample that was sequenced in a study of T cells in Graves' hyperthyroidism and ophthalmopathy. Amplification of TCR beta CDR3 regions used RNA as the template. HTBI primers drove first-round RT-PCR of the TCR CDR3. MiXCR was run by TCRdb on the multiplex PCR reads, yielding one entry per CDR3 protein. The sample yields about 700,000 distinct CDR3 sequences, around 15% seen once. Material for sequencing was blood. The receptors stem from a woman aged 18-30 years with Graves' hyperthyroidism.

The V gene is TRBV24-1, the J gene TRBJ2-1; D ambiguous. V shed 2 bases and J shed 0 bases, with 10 bases lying between them. CDR1 and CDR2 (germline): KGHDR, SFDVKD. This CDR3 is built from 16 residues. CDR3 region: CATSDSDEISYNEQFF. DNA for the CDR3: TGTGCCACCAGTGATTCTGACGAAATCTCCTACAATGAGCAGTTCTTC.

This clonotype was found many times. The rearrangement joins TRBV20-1 to TRBJ2-7; no firm D call. Germline V gives CDR1 DFQATT, CDR2 SNEGSKA (reference sequence). This CDR3 region has 10 residues. V was trimmed by 3 bases and J by 2 bases, leaving 2 bases between them. CDR3 protein: CSASAYEQYF. DNA for the CDR3: TGCAGTGCTAGCGCCTACGAGCAGTACTTC.

This clonotype turned up a few times. The V gene is TRBV7-3, the J gene TRBJ2-2; TRBD2 is a possible D gene (5 bases). There are 15 residues in the CDR3. V lost 3 bases, J lost 5 bases, and 13 bases lay in between. Looked up from germline, CDR1 is SGHTA and CDR2 is FQGTGA. CDR3 loop: CASSFGELGTGELFF. The CDR3 coding sequence is TGTGCCAGCAGCTTTGGGGAGTTGGGGACCGGGGAGCTGTTTTTT.

This clonotype has only a few counts. J is TRBJ2-7 and V is TRBV19; 9 bases align to TRBD1. The CDR3 runs to 14 residues. Trimming cost V 4 bases and J 4 bases; bases outside gene matches: 5. Germline loops: CDR1 LNHDA, CDR2 SQIVND (reference sequence). CDR3 residues: CASSTTGTGYEQYF. The CDR3 region has the DNA TGTGCCAGTAGTACCACCGGGACAGGGTACGAGCAGTACTTC.

This clonotype was observed many times. The chain combines TRBV6-1 with TRBJ1-2; D unclear. Germline CDR1 is MNHNS and CDR2 is SASEGT. CDR3 length equals 12 residues. V lost 5 bases and J 12 bases, leaving 16 bases between the germline ends. CDR3 sequence (DNA): TGTGCCAGCAGTCCGCCTTCAGGAGCGGACACCTTC. Amino acid sequence: CASSPPSGADTF.

This clonotype was seen more than once but under ten times. The chain links TRBV24-1 to TRBJ1-5; the D is unclear. V was pared by 5 bases and J by 6 bases, with 16 bases between. Germline CDR1 is KGHDR and CDR2 is SFDVKD. The CDR3 has 15 residues. CDR3 region: CATSGGPPGVQPQHF. As DNA, the CDR3 is TGTGCCACCAGTGGCGGGCCCCCCGGGGTTCAGCCCCAGCATTTT.

The CDR3, as DNA: TGTGCCAGCAGCTCCCTCGCAGGGAAGGGTCAGCCCCAGCATTTT. Amino acids: CASSSLAGKGQPQHF. The V gene is TRBV7-8, the J gene TRBJ1-5; TRBD1 is a possible D gene (5 bases). Looked up from germline, CDR1 is SGHVS and CDR2 is FQNEAQ. This CDR3 contains 15 residues. Trimming pared 4 bases from V and 6 bases from J, leaving 16 bases between.

This clonotype has ten or more counts. V gene TRBV4-1 combines with J gene TRBJ1-1, with D hard to call. This CDR3 is built from 14 residues. Trimming removed 4 bases at V and 6 bases at J, with 15 bases between. Germline V gene data show CDR1 as MGHRA and CDR2 as YSYEKL. Written as DNA, the CDR3 is TGCGCCAGCAGCCTCTTCCCGGACTTCTCTGAAGCTTTCTTT. Translated: CASSLFPDFSEAFF.

In its sample, this clonotype was seen a few times. The chain has TRBV20-1 and TRBJ2-1; a weak D match, TRBD2 (5 bases). Per germline, CDR1 DFQATT and CDR2 SNEGSKA (reference sequence). The CDR3 is 17 residues long. V shed 0 bases and J shed 0 bases, with 15 bases lying between them. DNA of the CDR3: TGCAGTGCTAGAGATCAGGAGCGGTTGGGCTCCTACAATGAGCAGTTCTTC. This gives the protein CSARDQERLGSYNEQFF.